A selection of T cell receptor beta chains follows, all from one sample in a study of T cell responses to AZD1222 COVID-19 vaccine. Measured with immunoSEQ multiplex PCR; TCRdb has only the in-frame clones, and not every one. The profile shows about 130,000 clones, roughly 91% of them singletons. This material consisted of peripheral blood, taken 28 days after the second AZD1222 dose. The receptor source for this set is an adult who received the AZD1222 COVID-19 vaccine. CDR3s include the opening cysteine and the closing phenylalanine or tryptophan. A D gene is named only where the DNA matches it firmly. Rows may omit the clone size; those that give it use once, few, many or a size class.

- | TRBJ2-2 | - | TRBV6-4 | CASSDSGDTGELFF | TGTGCCAGCAGTGACTCGGGGGACACCGGGGAGCTGTTTTTT
- | TRBJ1-3 | - | TRBV4-1 | CASSPTQTTGNTIYF | TGCGCCAGCAGCCCTACTCAGACTACTGGAAACACCATATATTTT
- | TRBJ2-3 | - | TRBV2 | CASSEVSTDTQYF | TGTGCCAGCAGTGAGGTCAGCACAGATACGCAGTATTTT
few | TRBJ1-5 | TRBD1 | TRBV27 | CASSWDRNQPQHF | TGTGCCAGCAGTTGGGACAGAAATCAGCCCCAGCATTTT
- | TRBJ2-7 | - | TRBV7-2 | CASSPRQVRYEQYF | TGTGCCAGCAGCCCTCGACAGGTTAGGTACGAGCAGTACTTC
- | TRBJ2-2 | TRBD1 | TRBV13 | CASSPDRGYTGELFF | TGTGCCAGCAGCCCGGACAGGGGGTACACCGGGGAGCTGTTTTTT
- | TRBJ1-1 | - | TRBV25-1 | CASSESGFSEAFF | TGTGCCAGCAGTGAATCAGGGTTCAGTGAAGCTTTCTTT
- | TRBJ2-5 | TRBD2 | TRBV12-5 | CASALGGEETQYF | TGTGCTAGTGCCCTTGGGGGGGAAGAGACCCAGTACTTC
- | TRBJ1-1 | TRBD1 | TRBV2 | CASRATGTVNTEAFF | TGTGCCAGCAGGGCAACCGGGACAGTGAACACTGAAGCTTTCTTT
- | TRBJ1-1 | - | TRBV20-1 | CSANRAFF | TGCAGTGCAAATAGGGCTTTCTTT
few | TRBJ1-5 | - | TRBV20-1 | CSASRTYNQPQHF | TGCAGTGCTAGTCGGACTTACAATCAGCCCCAGCATTTT
- | TRBJ1-1 | - | TRBV28 | CASSLGWSEAFF | TGTGCCAGCAGTTTAGGGTGGAGTGAAGCTTTCTTT
- | TRBJ2-7 | TRBD2 | TRBV7-8 | CASSLGLAGGLTYEQYF | TGTGCCAGCAGCCTGGGACTAGCGGGGGGCCTAACCTACGAGCAGTACTTC
once | TRBJ1-5 | - | TRBV28 | CASSPGQFNQPQHF | TGTGCCAGCAGTCCTGGACAGTTCAATCAGCCCCAGCATTTT
- | TRBJ1-5 | - | TRBV19 | CASRWGGDNQPQHF | TGTGCCAGTAGATGGGGAGGGGACAATCAGCCCCAGCATTTT
- | TRBJ2-7 | - | TRBV10-1 | CASRRGGIRYEQYF | TGCGCCAGCAGAAGAGGTGGGATCCGCTACGAGCAGTACTTC
- | TRBJ2-1 | - | TRBV5-1 | CASSLGALLYNEQFF | TGCGCCAGCAGCTTGGGCGCCCTTCTCTACAATGAGCAGTTCTTC
- | TRBJ2-1 | - | TRBV21-1 | CAYPWRDELINEQFF | TGTGCCTACCCCTGGAGGGATGAGTTGATCAATGAGCAGTTCTTC
- | TRBJ1-5 | - | TRBV11-2 | CASSQTGNQPQHF | TGTGCCAGCAGCCAGACTGGTAATCAGCCCCAGCATTTT
- | TRBJ1-3 | TRBD1 | TRBV3-1/TRBV3-2 | CASSQGTGAGNTIYF | TGTGCCAGCAGCCAGGGGACAGGGGCTGGAAACACCATATATTTT
- | TRBJ1-5 | TRBD1 | TRBV4-1 | CASSQTGGNQPQHF | TGCGCCAGCAGCCAAACAGGGGGCAATCAGCCCCAGCATTTT
- | TRBJ1-1 | - | TRBV7-3 | CASSPHMNTEAFF | TGTGCCAGCAGCCCACACATGAACACTGAAGCTTTCTTT
- | TRBJ1-6 | - | TRBV28 | CASRNGNSPLHF | TGTGCCAGCAGGAACGGCAATTCACCCCTCCACTTT
- | TRBJ1-1 | TRBD1 | TRBV19 | CASWDRGGTEAFF | TGTGCCAGTTGGGACAGGGGTGGCACTGAAGCTTTCTTT
- | TRBJ1-5 | - | TRBV4-1 | CASSQNFHQPQHF | TGCGCCAGCAGCCAAAATTTTCATCAGCCCCAGCATTTT
- | TRBJ1-1 | TRBD1 | TRBV5-1 | CASSLRWTGNTEAFF | TGCGCCAGCAGCTTGAGGTGGACAGGGAACACTGAAGCTTTCTTT
- | TRBJ1-5 | - | TRBV28 | CASSKNQPQHF | TGTGCCAGCAGTAAAAATCAGCCCCAGCATTTT
- | TRBJ1-1 | - | TRBV27 | CASSQRVPLNTEAFF | TGTGCCAGCAGCCAAAGGGTTCCTCTGAACACTGAAGCTTTCTTT
- | TRBJ2-7 | - | TRBV30 | CAWSELGVGDGRQYF | TGTGCCTGGAGTGAGTTAGGGGTAGGAGATGGAAGGCAGTACTTC
once | TRBJ1-2 | - | TRBV10-3 | CAISEKGTWANYGYTF | TGTGCCATCAGTGAGAAGGGGACGTGGGCTAACTATGGCTACACCTTC
- | TRBJ1-2 | - | TRBV30 | CAWARSLSSGYTF | TGTGCCTGGGCAAGGTCCCTCTCGTCTGGCTACACCTTC
- | TRBJ2-1 | - | TRBV4-2 | CASSYLFAWDEQFF | TGTGCCAGCAGCTACCTCTTCGCTTGGGATGAGCAGTTCTTC
- | TRBJ1-6 | TRBD1 | TRBV6-5 | CASSYSTGINSPLHF | TGTGCCAGCAGTTACTCGACAGGGATCAATTCACCCCTCCACTTT
- | TRBJ2-7 | - | TRBV10-2 | CASSLGGTSYEQYF | TGCGCCAGCAGTCTCGGGGGGACATCCTACGAGCAGTACTTC
few | TRBJ2-3 | - | TRBV18 | CASSPPQGTDTQYF | TGTGCCAGCTCACCACCGCAGGGGACAGATACGCAGTATTTT
- | TRBJ2-3 | - | TRBV6-5 | CASSPGSEADTQYF | TGTGCCAGTAGCCCCGGGTCTGAGGCAGATACGCAGTATTTT
- | TRBJ2-5 | TRBD1 | TRBV18 | CASSRGTEETQYF | TGTGCCAGCTCACGGGGGACAGAAGAGACCCAGTACTTC
once | TRBJ2-7 | TRBD2 | TRBV7-2 | CASSPGRGVLHF | TGTGCCAGCAGCCCCGGACGGGGGGTATTACACTTC
- | TRBJ2-5 | TRBD2 | TRBV6-5 | CASSIGRLAGETQYF | TGTGCCAGCTCCATAGGGCGACTAGCGGGAGAGACCCAGTACTTC
- | TRBJ1-5 | - | TRBV19 | CASSYSKSGNQPQHF | TGTGCCAGTAGTTACAGTAAATCTGGCAATCAGCCCCAGCATTTT
- | TRBJ1-4 | - | TRBV25-1 | CASSPITGRNEKLFF | TGTGCCAGCAGTCCCATAACAGGTCGTAATGAAAAACTGTTTTTT
- | TRBJ1-6 | - | TRBV4-3 | CASSQDIGRNNSPLHF | TGCGCCAGCAGCCAAGATATCGGCAGAAATAATTCACCCCTCCACTTT
- | TRBJ2-2 | - | TRBV19 | CASFTFGQGNTGELFF | TGTGCCAGTTTCACCTTCGGGCAGGGAAACACCGGGGAGCTGTTTTTT
- | TRBJ2-7 | TRBD1 | TRBV7-9 | CASSGRDRAYEQYF | TGTGCCAGCAGCGGCCGGGACAGAGCCTACGAGCAGTACTTC
- | TRBJ1-1 | - | TRBV11-1 | CASSLDNSYTEAFF | TGTGCCAGCAGCTTAGATAACAGCTACACTGAAGCTTTCTTT
- | TRBJ1-2 | - | TRBV30 | CAWSVLSAGWDPYGYTF | TGTGCCTGGAGTGTTCTCTCGGCAGGGTGGGATCCATATGGCTACACCTTC
- | TRBJ1-1 | TRBD1 | TRBV7-2 | CASSQRQGARTEAFF | TGTGCCAGCAGCCAAAGACAGGGGGCACGAACTGAAGCTTTCTTT
- | TRBJ1-2 | - | TRBV21-1 | CASSMGTGNGYTF | TGTGCCAGCAGCATGGGGACAGGGAATGGCTACACCTTC
- | TRBJ2-7 | - | TRBV6-5 | CASRAAVNYEQYF | TGTGCCAGCAGGGCCGCGGTTAACTACGAGCAGTACTTC
- | TRBJ1-2 | - | TRBV6-5 | CASSSGGASDGYTF | TGTGCCAGCAGTTCGGGGGGGGCGAGTGATGGCTACACCTTC